A selection of T cell receptor beta chains follows, all from one sample in a study of T cells after yellow fever vaccination. TCRdb fed the 5' RACE reads into MiXCR, producing one record per CDR3 protein. The sample holds about 630,000 distinct CDR3 sequences, 9% to 15% seen once. The specimen comprised PBMCs, sampled on the day of the yellow fever booster vaccination. These receptors were collected from a man aged 30-40 years who received the YFV17D yellow fever vaccine. CDR3s include the opening cysteine and the closing phenylalanine or tryptophan. Fields, in order: D gene, V gene, clone size, J gene, CDR3 protein, CDR3 DNA. D genes are given only for firm matches. Clone size, where shown, is once, few, many, or a class for clones that have expanded.

>NA|TRBV6-5|many|TRBJ2-1
CASSRRTITVF
TGTGCCAGCAGCCGCCGGACTATAACCGTCTTC
>NA|TRBV20-1|NA|TRBJ2-7
CSARFRGSYEQYF
TGCAGTGCCCGTTTCCGGGGTTCCTACGAGCAGTACTTC
>TRBD1|TRBV27|NA|TRBJ1-5
CASSLRRQGGNQPQHF
TGTGCCAGCAGTTTAAGGAGACAGGGTGGCAATCAGCCCCAGCATTTT
>TRBD1|TRBV20-1|NA|TRBJ2-1
CSARDTVGREPGQGMHEQFF
TGCAGTGCTAGAGACACCGTTGGGAGGGAGCCGGGACAGGGGATGCATGAGCAGTTCTTC
>NA|TRBV11-3|few|TRBJ2-2
CASSLGDIPGELFF
TGTGCCAGCAGCTTAGGGGACATTCCCGGGGAGCTGTTTTTT
>NA|TRBV15|few|TRBJ2-1
CATSRTFSYNEQFF
TGTGCCACCAGCAGGACTTTCTCCTACAATGAGCAGTTCTTC
>NA|TRBV19|NA|TRBJ2-1
CASSIGGSLKGNEQFF
TGTGCCAGTAGTATTGGGGGAAGTTTGAAGGGAAATGAGCAGTTCTTC
>TRBD2|TRBV5-1|many|TRBJ2-3
CASSSGLAGGPITDTQYF
TGCGCCAGCAGCTCGGGACTAGCGGGAGGGCCAATCACAGATACGCAGTATTTT
>TRBD2|TRBV6-1|many|TRBJ2-1
CASRLSGRGTNEQFF
TGTGCCAGCAGACTTAGCGGGAGGGGGACAAATGAGCAGTTCTTC
>TRBD1|TRBV5-6|NA|TRBJ1-2
CASSTDRGPYGYTF
TGTGCCAGCAGCACGGACAGGGGACCCTATGGCTACACCTTC
>NA|TRBV19|few|TRBJ2-6
CASSIFASGANVLTF
TGTGCCAGTAGTATCTTTGCATCTGGGGCCAACGTCCTGACTTTC
>TRBD1|TRBV5-5|NA|TRBJ2-1
CASSLWTGLLNEQFF
TGTGCCAGCAGCTTGTGGACAGGGCTCCTCAATGAGCAGTTCTTC
>TRBD1|TRBV30|few|TRBJ1-2
CAWSEGQGGYGYTF
TGTGCCTGGAGTGAGGGACAGGGGGGCTATGGCTACACCTTC
>TRBD1|TRBV12-3/TRBV12-4|NA|TRBJ2-7
CASTYRGFYEQYF
TGTGCCAGCACCTACAGGGGGTTCTACGAGCAGTACTTC
>TRBD2|TRBV11-2|few|TRBJ2-3
CASSAGAGGNPRTDTQYF
TGTGCCAGCAGCGCTGGGGCGGGGGGGAACCCCCGCACAGATACGCAGTATTTT
>NA|TRBV27|NA|TRBJ1-2
CGPRRGYGYTF
TGTGGACCCCGGAGGGGTTATGGCTACACCTTC
>NA|TRBV12-5|NA|TRBJ2-1
CASGLERFF
TGTGCTAGTGGTTTGGAGAGGTTCTTC
>TRBD1|TRBV15|NA|TRBJ1-5
CATSRRGQSNQPQHF
TGTGCCACCAGCCGGCGGGGACAGAGCAATCAGCCCCAGCATTTT
>NA|TRBV10-1|few|TRBJ2-7
CAAGLGDPYEQYF
TGCGCCGCGGGTCTGGGGGACCCCTACGAGCAGTACTTC
>TRBD1|TRBV5-1|few|TRBJ2-7
CASSLAGRQGFYEQYF
TGCGCCAGCAGCTTGGCTGGTCGACAGGGGTTCTACGAGCAGTACTTC
>NA|TRBV5-4|NA|TRBJ2-7
CASSHQPEPAPGDEQYF
TGTGCCAGCAGCCACCAACCCGAACCAGCGCCGGGGGACGAGCAGTACTTC
>TRBD2|TRBV27|NA|TRBJ2-5
CASSGLGLQETQYF
TGTGCCAGCAGCGGACTAGGGTTACAAGAGACCCAGTACTTC
>NA|TRBV20-1|NA|TRBJ1-6
CSARDSGRGPYNSPLHF
TGCAGTGCTAGAGATTCAGGAAGGGGCCCCTATAATTCACCCCTCCACTTT
>TRBD1|TRBV20-1|NA|TRBJ2-2
CSARDARTGPTGELFF
TGCAGTGCTAGAGATGCTCGGACAGGGCCCACCGGGGAGCTGTTTTTT
>TRBD2|TRBV20-1|NA|TRBJ2-5
CSARDFGLAGVRETQYF
TGCAGTGCTAGAGACTTCGGACTAGCGGGAGTACGGGAGACCCAGTACTTC
>TRBD1|TRBV18|few|TRBJ1-6
CASSPPAGQGLPLHF
TGTGCCAGCTCACCGCCGGCAGGACAGGGATTACCCCTCCACTTT
>NA|TRBV4-3|NA|TRBJ1-6
CASSPQGFGSPLHF
TGCGCCAGCAGCCCACAGGGTTTTGGGTCACCCCTCCACTTT
>NA|TRBV7-9|NA|TRBJ2-3
CANSHGREGTDTQYF
TGTGCCAACAGCCACGGGCGGGAAGGCACAGATACGCAGTATTTT
>TRBD1|TRBV7-9|NA|TRBJ2-2
CASSTGQGLAGELFF
TGTGCCAGCAGCACAGGACAGGGTCTCGCCGGGGAGCTGTTTTTT
>TRBD2|TRBV19|NA|TRBJ2-1
CASTHTSARYNEQFF
TGTGCCAGTACGCATACTAGCGCCCGATACAATGAGCAGTTCTTC
>NA|TRBV21-1|few|TRBJ2-7
CASSKVNPTYEQYF
TGTGCCAGCAGCAAAGTCAACCCAACCTACGAGCAGTACTTC
>NA|TRBV5-1|NA|TRBJ1-1
CASSVEGWTEAFF
TGCGCCAGCAGCGTGGAGGGGTGGACTGAAGCTTTCTTT
>TRBD2|TRBV20-1|NA|TRBJ2-3
CSGKLAGGTDTQYF
TGCAGTGGAAAACTAGCGGGAGGCACAGATACGCAGTATTTT
>TRBD1|TRBV5-4|NA|TRBJ1-1
CASNRDRGDTEAFF
TGTGCCAGCAACCGGGACAGGGGTGACACTGAAGCTTTCTTT
>NA|TRBV3-1|NA|TRBJ2-5
CASSQETGHPIEDQYF
TGTGCCAGCAGCCAAGAAACGGGACACCCTATCGAGGACCAGTACTTC
>TRBD1|TRBV6-5|few|TRBJ1-3
CPSSYRDSNTIYF
TGTCCCAGCAGTTACAGGGACAGCAACACCATATATTTT
>TRBD1|TRBV7-9|NA|TRBJ2-7
CASSANRGDYEQYF
TGTGCCAGCAGCGCAAACAGGGGCGACTACGAGCAGTACTTC
>NA|TRBV20-1|NA|TRBJ2-1
CSARVGRPGSYNEQFF
TGCAGTGCTAGGGTAGGACGTCCGGGCTCCTACAATGAGCAGTTCTTC
>NA|TRBV10-3|many|TRBJ2-1
CAIKQPTGNEQFF
TGTGCCATCAAACAACCCACAGGGAATGAGCAGTTCTTC
>NA|TRBV7-6|NA|TRBJ2-7
CASGAGADEQYF
TGTGCCTCGGGGGCCGGGGCCGACGAGCAGTACTTC